This TCR beta chain was recovered during a study of shared clonotypes between healthy human individuals. Whole-study findings and limits: Generally, naive subsets (rather than memory subsets) showed larger estimated richness. Generation probabilities of non-shared clonotypes were lower (relative to those shared by all four donors).

Comments on this clone: The antigen is not known. This sample includes further DNA sequences coding for the same CDR3.

Sequencing used immunoSEQ multiplex PCR; TCRdb keeps in-frame clones, though not all of them. The data show about 2 million clones, with approximately 94% seen just once and 1% to 1.3% held by the top ten. The naive CD8 fraction comprised CD45RO-negative cells positively selected for CCR7 and excluded terminally differentiated effector memory CD45RA+ cells. The length of the CDR3 is 15 residues. Germline-derived CDR1 and CDR2 are SEHNR and FQNEAQ (reference sequence). V was clipped by 0 bases and J by 6 bases; unmatched bases: 5. The chain has TRBV7-9 and TRBJ2-1, with 7 bases aligning to TRBD2. Material for sequencing was naive CD8+ T cells sorted from blood. The receptor was isolated from a man between 18 and 35 years old in good health. The CDR3 nucleotides are TGTGCCAGCAGCTTAGCCTCGGGAGGCCGCAATGAGCAGTTCTTC. It translates to CASSLASGGRNEQFF.